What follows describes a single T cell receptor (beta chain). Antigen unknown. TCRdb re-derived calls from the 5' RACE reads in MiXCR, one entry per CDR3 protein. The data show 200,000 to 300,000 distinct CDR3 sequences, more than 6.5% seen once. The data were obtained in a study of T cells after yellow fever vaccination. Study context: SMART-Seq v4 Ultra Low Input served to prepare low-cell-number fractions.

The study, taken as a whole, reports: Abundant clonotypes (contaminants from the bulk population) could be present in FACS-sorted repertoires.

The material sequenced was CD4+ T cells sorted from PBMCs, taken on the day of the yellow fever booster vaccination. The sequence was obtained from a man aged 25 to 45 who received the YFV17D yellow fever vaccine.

The CDR3 reads CSAGDGEQFF. The CDR3 DNA is TGCAGTGCGGGGGATGGTGAGCAGTTCTTC. The chain employs TRBV20-1 and TRBJ2-1, with D tentatively TRBD1 or TRBD2 (5 bases each). Germline V gene data show CDR1 as DFQATT and CDR2 as SNEGSKA (reference sequence). Trimming took 6 bases from V and 9 from J, leaving 9 bases between them. The CDR3 runs 10 residues.